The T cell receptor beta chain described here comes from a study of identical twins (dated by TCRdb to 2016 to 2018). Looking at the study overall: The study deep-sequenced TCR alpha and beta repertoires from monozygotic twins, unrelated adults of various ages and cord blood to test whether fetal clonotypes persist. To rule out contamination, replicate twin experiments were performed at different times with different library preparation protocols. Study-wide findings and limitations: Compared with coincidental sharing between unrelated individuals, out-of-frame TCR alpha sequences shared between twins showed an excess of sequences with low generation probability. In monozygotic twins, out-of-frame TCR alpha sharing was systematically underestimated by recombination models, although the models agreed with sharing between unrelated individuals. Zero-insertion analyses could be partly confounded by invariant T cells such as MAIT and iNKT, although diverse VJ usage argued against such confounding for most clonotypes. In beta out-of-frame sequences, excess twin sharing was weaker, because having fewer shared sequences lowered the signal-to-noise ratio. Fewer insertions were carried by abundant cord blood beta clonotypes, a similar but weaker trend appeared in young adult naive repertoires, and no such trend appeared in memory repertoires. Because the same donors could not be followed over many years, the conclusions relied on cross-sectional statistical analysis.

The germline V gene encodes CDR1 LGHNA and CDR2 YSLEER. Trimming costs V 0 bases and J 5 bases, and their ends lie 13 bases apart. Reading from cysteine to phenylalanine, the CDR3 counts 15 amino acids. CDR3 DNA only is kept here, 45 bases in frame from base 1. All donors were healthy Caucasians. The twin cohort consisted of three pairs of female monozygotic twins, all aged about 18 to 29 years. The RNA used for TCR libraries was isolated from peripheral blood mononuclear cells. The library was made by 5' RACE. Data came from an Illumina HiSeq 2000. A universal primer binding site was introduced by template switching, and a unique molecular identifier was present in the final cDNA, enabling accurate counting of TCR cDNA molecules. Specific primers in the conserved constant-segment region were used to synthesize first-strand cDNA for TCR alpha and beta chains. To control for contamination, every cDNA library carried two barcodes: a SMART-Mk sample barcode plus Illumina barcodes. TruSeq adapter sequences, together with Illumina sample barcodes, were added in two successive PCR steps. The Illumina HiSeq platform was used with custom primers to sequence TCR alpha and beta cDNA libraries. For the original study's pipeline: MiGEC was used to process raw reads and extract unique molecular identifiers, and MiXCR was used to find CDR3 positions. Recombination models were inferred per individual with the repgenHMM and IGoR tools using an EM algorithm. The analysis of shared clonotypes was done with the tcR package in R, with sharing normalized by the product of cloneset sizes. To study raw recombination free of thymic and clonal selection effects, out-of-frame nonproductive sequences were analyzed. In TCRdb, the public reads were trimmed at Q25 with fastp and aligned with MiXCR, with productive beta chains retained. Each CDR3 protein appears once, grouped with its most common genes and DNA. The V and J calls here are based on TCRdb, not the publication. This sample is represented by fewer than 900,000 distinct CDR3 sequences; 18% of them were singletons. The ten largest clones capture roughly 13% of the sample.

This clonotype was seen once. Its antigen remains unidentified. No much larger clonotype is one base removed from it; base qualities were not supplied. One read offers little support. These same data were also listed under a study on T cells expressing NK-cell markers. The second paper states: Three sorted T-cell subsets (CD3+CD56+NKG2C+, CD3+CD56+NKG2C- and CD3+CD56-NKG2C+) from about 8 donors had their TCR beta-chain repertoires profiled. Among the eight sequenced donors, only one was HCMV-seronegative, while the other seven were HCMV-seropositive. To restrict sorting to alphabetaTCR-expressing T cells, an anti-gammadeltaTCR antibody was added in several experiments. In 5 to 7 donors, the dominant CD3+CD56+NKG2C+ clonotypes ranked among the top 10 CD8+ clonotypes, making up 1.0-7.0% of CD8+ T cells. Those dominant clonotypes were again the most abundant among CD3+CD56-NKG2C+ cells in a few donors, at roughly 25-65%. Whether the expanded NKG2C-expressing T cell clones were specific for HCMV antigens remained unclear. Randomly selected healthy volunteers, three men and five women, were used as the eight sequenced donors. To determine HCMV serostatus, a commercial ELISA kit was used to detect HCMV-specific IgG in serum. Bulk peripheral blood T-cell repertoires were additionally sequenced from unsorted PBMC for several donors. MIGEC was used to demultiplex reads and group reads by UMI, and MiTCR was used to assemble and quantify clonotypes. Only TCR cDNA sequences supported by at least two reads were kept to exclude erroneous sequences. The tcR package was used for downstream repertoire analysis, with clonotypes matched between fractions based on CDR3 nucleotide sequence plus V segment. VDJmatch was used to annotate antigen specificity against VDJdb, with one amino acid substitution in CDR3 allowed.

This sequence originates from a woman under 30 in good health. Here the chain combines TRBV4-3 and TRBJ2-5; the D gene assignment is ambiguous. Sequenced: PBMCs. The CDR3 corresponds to CASSQDWELGETQYF. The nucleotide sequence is TGCGCCAGCAGCCAAGATTGGGAATTGGGGGAGACCCAGTACTTC.